This entry lists 5 T cell receptor beta chains sequenced from one sample in a study of sequential checkpoint blockade in melanoma. As to treatment: randomized to nivolumab then ipilimumab (arm A) or the reverse (arm B). Profiled with immunoSEQ multiplex PCR; TCRdb holds only in-frame clones, not every one. The table records approximately 1,000 clones, roughly 25% of them present only once. The sequenced sample was tumor tissue (inferred from file names), obtained from a patient given nivolumab and ipilimumab in sequence. The source of these receptors is a human donor with melanoma.

This clone was seen a handful of times. The chain combines TRBV11-3 with TRBJ2-1; TRBD2 might be the D (5 bases). The V gene lost 4 bases and the J gene lost 3 bases, with 13 bases spanning the gap. CDR1 is SGHNT, CDR2 YENEEA, per germline. This CDR3 comprises 15 residues. This CDR3 is CASSWAGAYYNEQFF. For the CDR3, the DNA is TGTGCCAGCAGCTGGGCGGGCGCGTACTACAATGAGCAGTTCTTC.

The chain couples TRBV19 to TRBJ2-6; TRBD2 matches 9 bases. The CDR3 runs to 15 residues. The V segment lost 7 bases and the J segment 2 bases; nucleotides outside the gene matches: 3. The germline CDR1 and CDR2 sequences are LNHDA and SQIVND (reference sequence). The chain's CDR3 is CASKKREAGANVLTF. The CDR3 DNA reads as TGTGCCAGTAAGAAGCGGGAGGCTGGGGCCAACGTCCTGACTTTC.

On this clone: One end of the junction is discordant with germline, which a read error may explain. The chain couples TRBV6-8 to TRBJ2-1, with 10 bases matching TRBD2. The CDR3 consists of 16 residues. The germline V gene encodes CDR1 MNHGY and CDR2 SAAAGT. The CDR3 spells CASSDSGTSALNEQFF. CDR3 DNA sequence: TGTGCCAGCAGTGACTCTGGGACTAGCGCACTCAATGAGCAGTTCTTC.

This rearrangement joins TRBV18 to TRBJ1-2, with 7 bases identical to TRBD1. The CDR3 contains 13 residues. Trimming cost V 2 bases and J 3 bases; bases outside gene matches: 0. CDR1 is KGHSH, CDR2 LQKENI, per germline. The CDR3 here is CASSPGTDYGYTF. CDR3 DNA: TGTGCCAGCTCACCAGGGACAGACTATGGCTACACCTTC.

The chain couples TRBV10-2 to TRBJ2-1, with 10 bases that match TRBD1. The trim removed 8 bases at V and 5 bases at J, leaving 12 bases unmatched. CDR3 length equals 16 residues. Germline values: CDR1 WSHSY, CDR2 SAAADI. The CDR3 loop reads CASLDEGDRGNNEQFF. CDR3 in DNA: TGCGCCAGCCTCGATGAGGGGGACAGGGGAAACAATGAGCAGTTCTTC.